This T cell receptor (beta chain) was identified in a study of T cell responses to AZD1222 COVID-19 vaccine. Only in-frame clones appear in the TCRdb table, and some are missing; sequencing was by immunoSEQ multiplex PCR. The table shows 210,000 or so clones, with roughly 94% occurring only once. Study-level results: Among spike-specific TCRs, nearly half reportedly target unmutated variant regions. Among AZD1222 vaccinees, only six were seropositive at baseline.

Comment on this clone: As yet, its antigen is unknown.

Trimming at V came to 1 base and at J to 3 bases, leaving 6 bases not matched to a gene. CDR3 length: 17 residues. CDR1 and CDR2 (germline): MDHEN, SYDVKM. J is TRBJ2-5 and V is TRBV28; TRBD2 matches 12 bases. The sequence came from an adult who received the MenACWY meningococcal vaccine as a control. Sequences were derived from peripheral blood, sampled 28 days after the second dose of the MenACWY control vaccine. Here the CDR3 reads CASSLLTSGGREETQYF. CDR3 sequence (DNA): TGTGCCAGCAGTTTATTGACTAGCGGGGGCCGGGAAGAGACCCAGTACTTC.